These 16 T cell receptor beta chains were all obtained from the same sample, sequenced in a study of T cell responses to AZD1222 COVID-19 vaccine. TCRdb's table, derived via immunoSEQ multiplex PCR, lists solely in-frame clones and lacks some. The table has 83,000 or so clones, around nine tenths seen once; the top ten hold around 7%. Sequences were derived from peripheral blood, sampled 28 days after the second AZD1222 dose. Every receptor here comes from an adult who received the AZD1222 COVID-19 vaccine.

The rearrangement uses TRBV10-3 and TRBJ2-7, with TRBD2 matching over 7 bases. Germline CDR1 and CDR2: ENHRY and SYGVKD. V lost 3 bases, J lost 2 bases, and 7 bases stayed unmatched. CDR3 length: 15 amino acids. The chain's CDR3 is CAISDTSDLTYEQYF. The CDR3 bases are TGTGCCATCAGTGACACTAGCGACTTGACCTACGAGCAGTACTTC.

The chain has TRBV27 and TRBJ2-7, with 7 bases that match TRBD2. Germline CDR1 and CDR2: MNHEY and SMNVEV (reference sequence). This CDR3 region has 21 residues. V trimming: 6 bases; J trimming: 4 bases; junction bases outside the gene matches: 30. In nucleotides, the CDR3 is TGTGCCAGCAGCGAAAGGGGATCGCGGCTAGCGGCCCCCCGATCGGGTTACGAGCAGTACTTC. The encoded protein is CASSERGSRLAAPRSGYEQYF.

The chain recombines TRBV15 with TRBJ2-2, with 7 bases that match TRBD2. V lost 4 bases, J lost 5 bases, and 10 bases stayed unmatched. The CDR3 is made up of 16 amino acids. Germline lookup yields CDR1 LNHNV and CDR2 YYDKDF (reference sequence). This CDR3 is CATSIPGEGRTGELFF. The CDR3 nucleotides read TGTGCCACCAGCATACCCGGGGAGGGTCGGACCGGGGAGCTGTTTTTT.

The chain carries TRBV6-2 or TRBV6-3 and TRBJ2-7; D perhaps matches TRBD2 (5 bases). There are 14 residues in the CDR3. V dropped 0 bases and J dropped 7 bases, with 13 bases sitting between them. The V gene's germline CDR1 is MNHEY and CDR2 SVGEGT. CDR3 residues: CASSYSDAGGEQYF. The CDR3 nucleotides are TGTGCCAGCAGTTACTCCGACGCCGGCGGGGAGCAGTACTTC.

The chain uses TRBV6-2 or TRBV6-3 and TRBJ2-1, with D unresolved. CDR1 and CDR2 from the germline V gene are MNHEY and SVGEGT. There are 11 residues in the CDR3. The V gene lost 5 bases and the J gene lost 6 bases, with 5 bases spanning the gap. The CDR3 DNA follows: TGTGCCAGCAGTGTCTTCAATGAGCAGTTCTTC. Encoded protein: CASSVFNEQFF.

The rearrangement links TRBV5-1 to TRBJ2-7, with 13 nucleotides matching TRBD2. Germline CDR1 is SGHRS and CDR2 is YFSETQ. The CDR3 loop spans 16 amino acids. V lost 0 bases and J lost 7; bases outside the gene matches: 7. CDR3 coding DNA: TGCGCCAGCAGCTTGGCCGGACTAGCGGGAGTGGTGGAGCAGTACTTC. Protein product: CASSLAGLAGVVEQYF. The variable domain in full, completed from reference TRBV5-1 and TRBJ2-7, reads KAGVTQTPRYLIKTRGQQVTLSCSPISGHRSVSWYQQTPGQGLQFLFEYFSETQRNKGNFPGRFSGRQFSNSRSEMNVSTLELGDSALYLCASSLAGLAGVVEQYFGPGTRLTVT.

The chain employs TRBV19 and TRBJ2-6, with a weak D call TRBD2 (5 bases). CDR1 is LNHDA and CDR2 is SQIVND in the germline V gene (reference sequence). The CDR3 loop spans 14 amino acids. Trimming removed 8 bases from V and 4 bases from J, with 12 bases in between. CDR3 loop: CASRPGSGANVLTF. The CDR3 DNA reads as TGTGCCAGTCGACCGGGATCCGGGGCCAACGTCCTGACTTTC.

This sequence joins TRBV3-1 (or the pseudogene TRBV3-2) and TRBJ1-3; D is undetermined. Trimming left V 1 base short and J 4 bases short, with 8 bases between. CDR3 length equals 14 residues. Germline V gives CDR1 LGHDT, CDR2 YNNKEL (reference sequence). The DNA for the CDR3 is TGTGCCAGCAGCCAAGCCGACGGGGGAAACACCATATATTTT. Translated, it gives CASSQADGGNTIYF.

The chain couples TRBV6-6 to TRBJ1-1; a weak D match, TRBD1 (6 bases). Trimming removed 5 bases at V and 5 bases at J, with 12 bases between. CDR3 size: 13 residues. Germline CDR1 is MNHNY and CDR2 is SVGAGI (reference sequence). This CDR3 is CASSMYRETEAFF. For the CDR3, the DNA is TGTGCCAGCAGTATGTACAGGGAAACTGAAGCTTTCTTT.

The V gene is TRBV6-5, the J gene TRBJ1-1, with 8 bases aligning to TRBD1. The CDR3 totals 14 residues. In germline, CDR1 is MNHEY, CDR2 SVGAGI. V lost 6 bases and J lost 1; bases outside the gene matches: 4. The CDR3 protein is CASSGTGSNTEAFF. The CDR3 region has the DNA TGTGCCAGCAGCGGGACAGGTTCGAACACTGAAGCTTTCTTT.

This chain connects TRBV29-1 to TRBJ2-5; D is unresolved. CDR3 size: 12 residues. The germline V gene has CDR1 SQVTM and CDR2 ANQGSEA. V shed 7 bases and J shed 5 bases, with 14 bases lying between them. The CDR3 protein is CSARPFGETQYF. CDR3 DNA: TGCAGCGCACGACCGTTCGGGGAGACCCAGTACTTC.

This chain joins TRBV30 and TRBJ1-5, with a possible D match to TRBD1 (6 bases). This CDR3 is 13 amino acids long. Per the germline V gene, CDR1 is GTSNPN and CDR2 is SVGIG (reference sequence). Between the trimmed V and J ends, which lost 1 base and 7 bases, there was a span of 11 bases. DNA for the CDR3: TGTGCCTGGAGTGGCCAGGGGAGACAGCCCCAGCATTTT. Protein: CAWSGQGRQPQHF.

This CDR3 is CASSLQDIVTGEQFF. The CDR3 DNA sequence: TGTGCCAGCAGCTTACAGGACATAGTAACGGGTGAGCAGTTCTTC. The V call is TRBV3-1 (or the pseudogene TRBV3-2), the J call TRBJ2-1, with TRBD1 as a possible D gene (5 bases). The CDR3 sequence is 15 residues long. Between the trimmed V and J ends, which lost 5 bases and 9 bases, there was a span of 20 bases. The V gene's germline CDR1 is LGHDT and CDR2 YNNKEL (reference sequence).

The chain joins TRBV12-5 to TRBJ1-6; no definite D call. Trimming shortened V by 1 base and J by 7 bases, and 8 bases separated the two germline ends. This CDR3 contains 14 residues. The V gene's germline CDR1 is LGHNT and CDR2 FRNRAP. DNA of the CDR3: TGTGCTAGTGGTTTGGCAGCTTTGAATTCACCCCTCCACTTT. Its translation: CASGLAALNSPLHF.

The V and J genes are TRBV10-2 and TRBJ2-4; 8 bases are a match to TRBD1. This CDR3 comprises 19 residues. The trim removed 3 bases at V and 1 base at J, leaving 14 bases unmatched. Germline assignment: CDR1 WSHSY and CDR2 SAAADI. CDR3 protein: CASSDIGRDRRRAKNIQYF. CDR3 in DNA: TGCGCCAGCAGTGATATTGGTAGGGACAGGCGGAGGGCCAAAAACATTCAGTACTTC.

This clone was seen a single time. The CDR3 loop is CASSQGPGGSGNTIYF. For the CDR3, the DNA is TGTGCCAGCAGCCAAGGGCCAGGGGGCTCTGGAAACACCATATATTTT. The J gene is TRBJ1-3, the V gene TRBV4-2; 7 bases agree with TRBD1. Per the germline V gene, CDR1 is LGHNA and CDR2 is YNFKEQ. V lost 1 base to trimming and J lost 0 bases; unmatched junction nucleotides: 3. The CDR3 spans 16 residues.